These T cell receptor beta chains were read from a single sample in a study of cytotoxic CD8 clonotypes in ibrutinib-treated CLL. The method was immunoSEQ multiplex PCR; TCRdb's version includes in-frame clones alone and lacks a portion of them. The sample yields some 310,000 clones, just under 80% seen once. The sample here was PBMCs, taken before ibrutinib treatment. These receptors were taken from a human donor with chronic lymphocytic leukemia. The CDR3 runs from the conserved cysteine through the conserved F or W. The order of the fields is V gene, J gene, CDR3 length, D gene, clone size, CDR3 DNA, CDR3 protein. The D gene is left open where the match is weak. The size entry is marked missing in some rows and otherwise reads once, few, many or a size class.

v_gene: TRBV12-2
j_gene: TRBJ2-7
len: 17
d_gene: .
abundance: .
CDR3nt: TGTGCAAGTCGCAGGAGAGCTTCCGGGACTTTTCCCTACGAGCAGTACTTC
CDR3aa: CASRRRASGTFPYEQYF

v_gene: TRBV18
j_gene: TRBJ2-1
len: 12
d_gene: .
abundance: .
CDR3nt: TGTGCCAGCTCACGGGGAAACAATGAGCAGTTCTTC
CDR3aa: CASSRGNNEQFF

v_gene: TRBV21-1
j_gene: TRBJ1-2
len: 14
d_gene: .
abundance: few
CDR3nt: TGTGCCAGCAGCAATGTGACAGGTTTAGATGGCTACACCTTC
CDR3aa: CASSNVTGLDGYTF

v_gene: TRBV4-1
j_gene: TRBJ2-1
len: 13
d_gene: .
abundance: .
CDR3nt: TGCGCCAGCAGCCAGGAGCGACTCGATGAGCAGTTCTTC
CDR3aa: CASSQERLDEQFF

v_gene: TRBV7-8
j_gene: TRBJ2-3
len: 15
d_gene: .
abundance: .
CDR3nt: TGTGCCAGCAGCCCTTTGGTAGGGAATGTATATACGCAGTATTTT
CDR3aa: CASSPLVGNVYTQYF

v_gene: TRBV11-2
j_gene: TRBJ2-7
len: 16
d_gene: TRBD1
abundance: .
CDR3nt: TGTGCCAGCAGCTCCAACCCCGGGACAGGGGGCTACGAGCAGTACTTC
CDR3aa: CASSSNPGTGGYEQYF

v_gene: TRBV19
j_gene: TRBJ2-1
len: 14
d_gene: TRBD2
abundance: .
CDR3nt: TGTGCCAGTAGTTCGGTAGCGGGTTACAATGAGCAGTTCTTC
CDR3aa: CASSSVAGYNEQFF

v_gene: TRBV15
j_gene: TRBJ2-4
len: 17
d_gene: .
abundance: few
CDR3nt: TGTGCCACCAGCAGAGATCCTGTGGGAGTGGCGGGGAACATTCAGTACTTC
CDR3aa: CATSRDPVGVAGNIQYF

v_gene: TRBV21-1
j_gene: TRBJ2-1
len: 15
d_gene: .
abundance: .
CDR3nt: TGTGCCAGCAGCAAAGGTAGGCGGGAGGAAAATGAGCAGTTCTTC
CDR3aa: CASSKGRREENEQFF

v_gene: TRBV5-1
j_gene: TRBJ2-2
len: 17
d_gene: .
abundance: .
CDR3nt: TGCGCCAGCAGCCTGGAACCCGAACCCAGTCCGGCCGGGGAGCTGTTTTTT
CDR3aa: CASSLEPEPSPAGELFF

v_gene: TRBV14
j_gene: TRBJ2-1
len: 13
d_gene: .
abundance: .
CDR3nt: TGTGCCAGCAGCCAAGACCCCTACAATGAGCAGTTCTTC
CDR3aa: CASSQDPYNEQFF

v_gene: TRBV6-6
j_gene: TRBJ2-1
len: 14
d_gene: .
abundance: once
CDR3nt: TGTGCCAGCAAGGTCCGGGCCTCTGACAATGAGCAGTTCTTC
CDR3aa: CASKVRASDNEQFF

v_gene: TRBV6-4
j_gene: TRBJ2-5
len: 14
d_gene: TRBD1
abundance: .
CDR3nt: TGTGCCAGCATCCGAGGGCAGGGGGCAGGTCGCGGGTACTTC
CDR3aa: CASIRGQGAGRGYF

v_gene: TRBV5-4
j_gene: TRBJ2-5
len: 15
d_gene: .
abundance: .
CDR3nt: TGTGCCAGCAGCTTGAGGCAGGGGGGCCGAGAGACCCAGTACTTC
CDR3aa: CASSLRQGGRETQYF

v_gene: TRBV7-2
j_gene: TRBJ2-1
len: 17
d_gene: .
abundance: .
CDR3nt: TGTGCCAGCCTCCCTATACTGGCGGGCGGGACCTCAAATGAGCAGTTCTTC
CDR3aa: CASLPILAGGTSNEQFF

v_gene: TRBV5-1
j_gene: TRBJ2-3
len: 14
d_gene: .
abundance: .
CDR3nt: TGCGCCAGCAAAGGACAGACTAGCACAGATACGCAGTATTTT
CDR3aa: CASKGQTSTDTQYF

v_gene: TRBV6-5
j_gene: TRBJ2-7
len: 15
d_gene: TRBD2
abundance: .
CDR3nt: TGTGCCAGCAGTTTAGCAGCGGGAGATTTCTACGAGCAGTACTTC
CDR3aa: CASSLAAGDFYEQYF

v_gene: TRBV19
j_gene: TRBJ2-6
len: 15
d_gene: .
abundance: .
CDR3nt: TGTGCCAGTAGTTATACAGGGTCCGGGGCCAACGTCCTGACTTTC
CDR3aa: CASSYTGSGANVLTF

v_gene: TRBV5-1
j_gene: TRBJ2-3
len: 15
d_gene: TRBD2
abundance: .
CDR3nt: TGCGCCAGCAGCCCGGGACTAGAAGAGACAGATACGCAGTATTTT
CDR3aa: CASSPGLEETDTQYF

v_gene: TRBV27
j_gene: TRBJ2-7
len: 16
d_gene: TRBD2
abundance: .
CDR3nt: TGTGCCAGCAGTCGCCATAGGACTAGCGGAACCTACGAGCAGTACTTC
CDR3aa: CASSRHRTSGTYEQYF

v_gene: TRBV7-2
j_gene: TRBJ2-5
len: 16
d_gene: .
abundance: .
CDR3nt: TGTGCCAGCAGCTTAGGTAGGGGACCCCGGCAAGAGACCCAGTACTTC
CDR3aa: CASSLGRGPRQETQYF

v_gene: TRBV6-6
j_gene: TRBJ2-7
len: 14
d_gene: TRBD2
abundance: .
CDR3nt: TGTGCCAGCAGGCGACTAGCGCCGCCGGTAGAGCAGTACTTC
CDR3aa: CASRRLAPPVEQYF

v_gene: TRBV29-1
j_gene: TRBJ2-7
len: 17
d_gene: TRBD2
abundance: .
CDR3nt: TGCAGCGTTGAAGGCCGATCGACTAGCGGGAGTTCGTACGAGCAGTACTTC
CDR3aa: CSVEGRSTSGSSYEQYF

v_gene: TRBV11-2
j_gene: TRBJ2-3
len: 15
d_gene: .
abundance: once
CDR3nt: TGTGCCAGCAGCTTAGGTCCTGTCAGCTCAGATACGCAGTATTTT
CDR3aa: CASSLGPVSSDTQYF

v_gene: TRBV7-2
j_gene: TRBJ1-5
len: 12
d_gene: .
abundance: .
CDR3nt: TGTGCCAGCACCGAAGTGGGGCAGCCCCAGCATTTT
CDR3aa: CASTEVGQPQHF

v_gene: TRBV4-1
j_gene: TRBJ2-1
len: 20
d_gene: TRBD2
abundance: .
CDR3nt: TGCGCCAGCAGCCAAGGGTATCGGACTAGCGGGAACGGTTGGACGAATGAGCAGTTCTTC
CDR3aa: CASSQGYRTSGNGWTNEQFF

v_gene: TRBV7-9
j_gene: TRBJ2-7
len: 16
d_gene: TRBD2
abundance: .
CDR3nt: TGTGCCAGCAGAGCGGGCCGGTTAGCGGGAGAAGGCGAGCAGTACTTC
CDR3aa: CASRAGRLAGEGEQYF

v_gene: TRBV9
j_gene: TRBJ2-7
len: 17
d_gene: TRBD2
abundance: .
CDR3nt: TGTGCCAGCAGCGTAGGTGACGGGAGGCCGTCATCCTACGAGCAGTACTTC
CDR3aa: CASSVGDGRPSSYEQYF

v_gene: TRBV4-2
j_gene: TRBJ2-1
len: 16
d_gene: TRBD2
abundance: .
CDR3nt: TGTGCCAGCAGCCAAGATGTGGCTAGCGGGAGATATGAGCAGTTCTTC
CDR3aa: CASSQDVASGRYEQFF

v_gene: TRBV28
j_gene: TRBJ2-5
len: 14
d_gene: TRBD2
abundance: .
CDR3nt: TGTGCCAGCAGTCCGACTAGCCGGGGAGAGACCCAGTACTTC
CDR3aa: CASSPTSRGETQYF

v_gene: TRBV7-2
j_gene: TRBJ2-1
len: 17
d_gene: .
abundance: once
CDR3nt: TGTGCCAGCAGCTTAGTACAGGGCGCGGACTCCTACAATGAGCAGTTCTTC
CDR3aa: CASSLVQGADSYNEQFF

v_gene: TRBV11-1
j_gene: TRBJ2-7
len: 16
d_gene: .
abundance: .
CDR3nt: TGTGCCAGCAGCCCCCGCGAGCGGGCCAGGGGCCACGAGCAGTACTTC
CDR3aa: CASSPRERARGHEQYF

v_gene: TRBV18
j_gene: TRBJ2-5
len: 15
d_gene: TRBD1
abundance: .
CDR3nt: TGTGCCAGCTCACCACCGAACAGGGGGCGAGAGACCCAGTACTTC
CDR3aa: CASSPPNRGRETQYF

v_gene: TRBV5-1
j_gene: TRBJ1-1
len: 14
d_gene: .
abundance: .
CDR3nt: TGCGCCAGCAGCCCCAGTGGGGAGAACACTGAAGCTTTCTTT
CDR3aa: CASSPSGENTEAFF

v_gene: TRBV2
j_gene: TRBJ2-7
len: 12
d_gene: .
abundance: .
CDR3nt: TGTGCCAGCCTCGGCAGATCCTACGAGCAGTACTTC
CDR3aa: CASLGRSYEQYF

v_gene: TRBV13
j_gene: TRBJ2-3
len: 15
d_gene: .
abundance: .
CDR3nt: TGTGCCAGCAGCTTAGACCAGGGGTTAACAGATACGCAGTATTTT
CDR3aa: CASSLDQGLTDTQYF

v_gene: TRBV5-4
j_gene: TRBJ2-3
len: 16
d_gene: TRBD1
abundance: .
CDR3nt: TGTGCCAGCAGCTTCGGGACAGGGGGCTCGACAGATACGCAGTATTTT
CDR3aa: CASSFGTGGSTDTQYF

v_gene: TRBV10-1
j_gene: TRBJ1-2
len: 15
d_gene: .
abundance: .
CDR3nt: TGCGCCAGCAGTGAGTCAGAGGGGAGTACCTATGGCTACACCTTC
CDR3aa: CASSESEGSTYGYTF

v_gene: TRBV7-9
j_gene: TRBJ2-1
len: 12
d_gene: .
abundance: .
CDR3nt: TGTGCCAGCACCCTCTCTCGGGGTGAGCAGTTCTTC
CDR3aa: CASTLSRGEQFF

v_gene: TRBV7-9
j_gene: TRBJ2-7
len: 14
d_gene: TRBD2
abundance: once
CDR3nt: TGTGCCAGCAGCGAGACTAGCGGGAACTACGAGCAGTACTTC
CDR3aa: CASSETSGNYEQYF

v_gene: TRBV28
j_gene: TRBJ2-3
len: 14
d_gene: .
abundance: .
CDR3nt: TGTGCCAGCAGTGACACGACAGGAACAGATACGCAGTATTTT
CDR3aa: CASSDTTGTDTQYF

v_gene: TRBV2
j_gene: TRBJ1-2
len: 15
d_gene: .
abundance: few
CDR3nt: TGTGCCAGCAGACACGCTGATCACGTCGGCTATGGCTACACCTTC
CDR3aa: CASRHADHVGYGYTF

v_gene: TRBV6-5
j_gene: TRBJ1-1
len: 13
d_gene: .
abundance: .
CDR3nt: TGTGCCAGCAGTAGATCGGTGAACACTGAAGCTTTCTTT
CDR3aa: CASSRSVNTEAFF

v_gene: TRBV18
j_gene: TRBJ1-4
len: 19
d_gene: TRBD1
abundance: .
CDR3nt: TGTGCCAGCTCACCGCAGGCCCCGGGACAGGGATCGACTAATGAAAAACTGTTTTTT
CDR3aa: CASSPQAPGQGSTNEKLFF

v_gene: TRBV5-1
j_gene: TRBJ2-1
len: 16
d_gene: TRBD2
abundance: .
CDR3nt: TGCGCCAGCAGCTTGGTGGGTCTAGCGGGCGAAAATGAGCAGTTCTTC
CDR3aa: CASSLVGLAGENEQFF

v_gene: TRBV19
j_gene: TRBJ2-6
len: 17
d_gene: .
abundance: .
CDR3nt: TGTGCCAGTAGTATATTCAGGGGACCCTCTGGGGCCAACGTCCTGACTTTC
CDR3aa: CASSIFRGPSGANVLTF

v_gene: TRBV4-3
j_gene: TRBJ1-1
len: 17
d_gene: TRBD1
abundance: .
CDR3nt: TGCGCCAGCAGCCATCGGGACAGGTCAAACATGAACACTGAAGCTTTCTTT
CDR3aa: CASSHRDRSNMNTEAFF

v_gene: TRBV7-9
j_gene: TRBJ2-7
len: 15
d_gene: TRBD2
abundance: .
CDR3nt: TGTGCCAGCAGCTTAGTCGGGAGGGCCGGTTACGAGCAGTACTTC
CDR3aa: CASSLVGRAGYEQYF

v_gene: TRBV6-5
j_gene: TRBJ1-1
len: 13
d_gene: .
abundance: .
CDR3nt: TGTGCCAGCAGTTACTCGAAGGGATCTGAAGCTTTCTTT
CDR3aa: CASSYSKGSEAFF

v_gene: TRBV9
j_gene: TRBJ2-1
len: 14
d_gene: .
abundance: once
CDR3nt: TGTGCCAGCAGCGCCCGGGATGCCTACAATGAGCAGTTCTTC
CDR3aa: CASSARDAYNEQFF